The 8 T cell receptor beta chains listed next were all sequenced from one sample in a study of T cell responses to AZD1222 COVID-19 vaccine. Data came from immunoSEQ multiplex PCR; TCRdb stores just in-frame clones and leaves some out. The sample includes about 110,000 clones, 88% of them seen just once. The material sequenced was peripheral blood, taken on day 0 of AZD1222 vaccination. All receptors derive from an adult in good health.

The chain employs TRBV19 and TRBJ1-4; tentatively, D is TRBD1 (5 bases). V shed 0 bases and J shed 8 bases, with 16 bases lying between them. There are 16 residues in the CDR3. CDR1 and CDR2 from the germline V gene are LNHDA and SQIVND (reference sequence). CDR3 in amino acids: CASSIDLIGAREKLFF. The CDR3 DNA is TGTGCCAGTAGTATAGATTTGATAGGGGCAAGGGAAAAACTGTTTTTT.

By sample fraction, this clone is medium-sized. The V call is TRBV9, the J call TRBJ1-2; a possible D gene is TRBD1 (5 bases). Germline V gives CDR1 SGDLS, CDR2 YYNGEE. The CDR3 extends over 12 amino acids. V was pared by 4 bases and J by 7 bases, with 11 bases between. For the CDR3, the DNA is TGTGCCAGCAGCCCCGGGGGGGGTGGCTACACCTTC. Translation: CASSPGGGGYTF.

This sequence joins TRBV14 and TRBJ1-2; no clear D gene. Between the trimmed V and J ends, which lost 0 bases and 5 bases, there was a span of 7 bases. Germline CDR1 SGHDN, CDR2 FVKESK. The CDR3 spans 13 residues. Here the CDR3 reads CASSQESAYGYTF. CDR3 bases: TGTGCCAGCAGCCAAGAGTCAGCGTATGGCTACACCTTC.

Points on this clone: One end of the junction does not line up with germline, which may come from a read error. The CDR3, as DNA: TGTGCCAGCAGTCAGGGCGATAACACTGAAACTTTCTTT. Its protein product is CASSQGDNTETFF. This sequence joins TRBV2 and TRBJ1-1; the D gene is possibly TRBD1 (5 bases). The CDR3 spans 13 residues. Germline V gene data show CDR1 as SNHLY and CDR2 as FYNNEI.

This clone was seen a single time. This chain links TRBV28 with TRBJ2-3, with 9 bases identical to TRBD1. Germline CDR1 reads MDHEN; CDR2 reads SYDVKM. The CDR3 covers 15 residues. V was clipped by 2 bases and J by 5 bases; unmatched bases: 5. In DNA form, the CDR3 reads TGTGCCAGCAGTTTAGCCGGGACAGGGAAAGATACGCAGTATTTT. It encodes CASSLAGTGKDTQYF.

The rearrangement links TRBV5-6 to TRBJ1-2; D is undetermined. The V end was cut by 4 bases, the J end by 4 bases, with 11 bases between. Germline assignment: CDR1 SGHDT and CDR2 YYEEEE. The CDR3 sequence is 13 residues long. CDR3 sequence: CASSRTRGYGYTF. The DNA for the CDR3 is TGTGCCAGCAGCCGGACCCGAGGCTATGGCTACACCTTC.

This chain connects TRBV7-9 to TRBJ1-6, with a possible D match to TRBD1 (6 bases). CDR3 length equals 14 residues. V lost 3 bases and J lost 7, with 10 bases in between. Germline V gene data show CDR1 as SEHNR and CDR2 as FQNEAQ (reference sequence). The DNA of the CDR3 is TGTGCCAGCAGCTTCGGGCAGGGGAATTCACCCCTCCACTTT. It encodes CASSFGQGNSPLHF.

The chain joins TRBV29-1 to TRBJ1-1; D uncertain. Germline values: CDR1 SQVTM, CDR2 ANQGSEA. The V end was cut by 2 bases, the J end by 4 bases, with 11 bases between. The CDR3 length is 13 residues. CDR3 protein: CSVESGRVTEAFF. The CDR3 coding sequence is TGCAGCGTTGAAAGTGGGAGGGTCACTGAAGCTTTCTTT.